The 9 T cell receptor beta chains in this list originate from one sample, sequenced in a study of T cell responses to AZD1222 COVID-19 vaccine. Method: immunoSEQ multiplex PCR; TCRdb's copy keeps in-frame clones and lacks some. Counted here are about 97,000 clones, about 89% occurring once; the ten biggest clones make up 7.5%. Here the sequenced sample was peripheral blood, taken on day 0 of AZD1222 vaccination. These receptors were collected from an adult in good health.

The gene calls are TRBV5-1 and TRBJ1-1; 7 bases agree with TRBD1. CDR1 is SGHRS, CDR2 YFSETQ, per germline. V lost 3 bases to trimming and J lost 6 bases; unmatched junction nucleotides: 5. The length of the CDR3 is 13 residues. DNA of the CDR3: TGCGCCAGCAGCTCAGACAGGGAACCTGAAGCTTTCTTT. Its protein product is CASSSDREPEAFF.

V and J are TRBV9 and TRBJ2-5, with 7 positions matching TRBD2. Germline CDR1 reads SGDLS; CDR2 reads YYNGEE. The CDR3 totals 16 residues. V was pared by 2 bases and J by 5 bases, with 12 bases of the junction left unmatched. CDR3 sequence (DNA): TGTGCCAGCAGCGTCGGGGGGAGGGAATTGGTGGAGACCCAGTACTTC. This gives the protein CASSVGGRELVETQYF.

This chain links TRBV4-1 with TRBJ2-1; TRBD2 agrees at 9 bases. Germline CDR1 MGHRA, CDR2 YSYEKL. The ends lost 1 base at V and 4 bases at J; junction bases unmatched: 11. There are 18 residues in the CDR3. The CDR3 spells CASSQASLAGIFYNEQFF. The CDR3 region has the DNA TGCGCCAGCAGCCAAGCATCTCTAGCGGGGATATTTTACAATGAGCAGTTCTTC.

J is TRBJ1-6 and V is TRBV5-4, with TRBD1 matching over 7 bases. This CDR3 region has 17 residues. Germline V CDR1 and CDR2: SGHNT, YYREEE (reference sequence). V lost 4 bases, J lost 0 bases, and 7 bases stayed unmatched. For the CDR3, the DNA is TGTGCCAGCAGCCAAGGACAGGACCGCTCCTATAATTCACCCCTCCACTTT. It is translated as CASSQGQDRSYNSPLHF.

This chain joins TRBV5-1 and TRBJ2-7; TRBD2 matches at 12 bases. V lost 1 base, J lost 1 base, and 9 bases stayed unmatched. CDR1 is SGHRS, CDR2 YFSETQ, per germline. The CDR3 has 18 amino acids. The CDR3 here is CASSLPGLAGPGSYEQYF. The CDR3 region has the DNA TGCGCCAGCAGCTTGCCCGGACTAGCGGGGCCGGGGTCCTACGAGCAGTACTTC.

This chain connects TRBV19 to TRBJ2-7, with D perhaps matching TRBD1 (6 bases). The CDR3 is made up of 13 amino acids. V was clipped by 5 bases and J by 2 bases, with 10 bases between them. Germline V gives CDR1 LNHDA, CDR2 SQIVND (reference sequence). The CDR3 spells CASSRQDAYEQYF. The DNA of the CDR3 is TGTGCCAGTAGTCGACAGGACGCCTACGAGCAGTACTTC.

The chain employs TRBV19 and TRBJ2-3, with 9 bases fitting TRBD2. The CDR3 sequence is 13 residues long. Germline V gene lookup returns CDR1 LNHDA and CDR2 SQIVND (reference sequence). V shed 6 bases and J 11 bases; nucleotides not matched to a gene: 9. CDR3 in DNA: TGTGCCAGTAGGGCTAGCGGGGAGGTCGTGCAGTATTTT. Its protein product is CASRASGEVVQYF.

The CDR3 DNA reads TGTGCCAGCCGGAGCGGGAGTAAGGGAGCCTACAATGAGCAGTTCTTC. Translating it yields CASRSGSKGAYNEQFF. The genes are TRBV7-9 and TRBJ2-1, with 8 bases aligning to TRBD2. CDR3 length equals 16 residues. The V gene end was trimmed by 8 bases and the J gene end by 2 bases; junction bases not matched to a gene: 11. Germline V gene sequence: CDR1 SEHNR, CDR2 FQNEAQ (reference sequence).

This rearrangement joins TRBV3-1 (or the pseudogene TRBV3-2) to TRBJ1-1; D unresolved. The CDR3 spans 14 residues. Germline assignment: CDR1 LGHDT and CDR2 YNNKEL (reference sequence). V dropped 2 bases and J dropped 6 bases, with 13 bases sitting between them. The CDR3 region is CASSQSGPGSEAFF. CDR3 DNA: TGTGCCAGCAGCCAATCTGGCCCCGGTTCTGAAGCTTTCTTT.